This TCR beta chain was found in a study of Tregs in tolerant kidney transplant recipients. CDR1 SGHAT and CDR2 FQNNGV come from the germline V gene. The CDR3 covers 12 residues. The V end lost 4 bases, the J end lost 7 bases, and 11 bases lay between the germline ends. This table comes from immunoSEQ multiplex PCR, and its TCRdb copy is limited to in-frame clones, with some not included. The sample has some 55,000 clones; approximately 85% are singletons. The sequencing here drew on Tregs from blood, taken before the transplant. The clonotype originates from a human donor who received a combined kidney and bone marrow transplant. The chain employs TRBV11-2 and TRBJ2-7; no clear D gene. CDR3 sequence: CASSSQLGEQYF. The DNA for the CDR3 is TGTGCCAGCAGCTCCCAGTTGGGAGAGCAGTACTTC.